This T cell receptor beta chain is drawn from a study of technical replicates of blood from a few donors. Repertoires were generated with immunoSEQ multiplex PCR, while TCRdb's copy carries only in-frame clones and drops some. The repertoire holds roughly 79,000 clones, approximately 94% seen once, with roughly 0.36% in the top ten. From germline, CDR1 is MDHEN and CDR2 SYDVKM. The CDR3 loop spans 15 amino acids. With 5 bases removed from V and 2 bases from J, the gap between germline ends came to 16 bases. Sequencing was carried out using T cells isolated from PBMCs. The chain employs TRBV28 and TRBJ2-7; tentative D call: TRBD1 (6 bases). This receptor was taken from a human donor in good health. The CDR3 reads CASSQPKDRTYEQYF. The DNA of the CDR3 is TGTGCCAGCAGTCAACCAAAGGACAGAACCTACGAGCAGTACTTC.